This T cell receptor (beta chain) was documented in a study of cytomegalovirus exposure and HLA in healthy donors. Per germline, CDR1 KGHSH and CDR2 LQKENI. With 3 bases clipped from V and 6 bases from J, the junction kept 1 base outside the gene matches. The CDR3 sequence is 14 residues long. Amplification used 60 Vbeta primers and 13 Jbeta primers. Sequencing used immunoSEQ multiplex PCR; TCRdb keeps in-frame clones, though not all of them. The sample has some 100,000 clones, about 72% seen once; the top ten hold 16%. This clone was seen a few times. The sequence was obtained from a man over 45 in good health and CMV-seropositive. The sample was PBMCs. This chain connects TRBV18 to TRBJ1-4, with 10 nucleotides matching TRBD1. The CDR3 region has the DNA TGTGCCAGCTCACCCGGGACAGGGGATGAAAAACTGTTTTTT. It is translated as CASSPGTGDEKLFF.